These 16 T cell receptor beta chains were sequenced from one sample in a study of breast tumors, draining lymph nodes, adjacent tissues. Samples came from axillary lymph nodes draining the breast cancer. TCRdb called the multiplex PCR reads again in MiXCR, with one record for every CDR3 protein. Of about 80,000 distinct CDR3 sequences listed, 15% to 20% are singletons. Sequencing was carried out using axillary lymph node tissue. Source of these receptors: a female donor with breast cancer. Some clones in this sample may be carry-over from other donors' samples.

This clonotype was recorded at least ten times. The chain links TRBV7-9 to TRBJ1-4; 9 bases agree with TRBD1. The CDR3 totals 15 residues. Germline assignment: CDR1 SEHNR and CDR2 FQNEAQ (reference sequence). The ends lost 5 bases at V and 7 bases at J; junction bases unmatched: 8. CDR3 sequence reads: CASSNPGQGSEKLFF. DNA for the CDR3: TGTGCCAGCAGCAACCCGGGACAGGGTTCTGAAAAACTGTTTTTT.

This clonotype was detected ten times or more. The genes are TRBV6-5 and TRBJ2-7; the match to TRBD1 covers 8 bases. This CDR3 is built from 14 residues. Trimming removed 10 bases from V and 0 bases from J; junction bases left unmatched: 8. CDR1 is MNHEY, CDR2 SVGAGI, per germline. This CDR3 reads CATKPGQDSYEQYF. The CDR3 DNA reads TGTGCCACCAAACCGGGACAGGACTCCTACGAGCAGTACTTC.

This clonotype was detected many times. This chain links TRBV24-1 with TRBJ2-2; D tentatively reads TRBD1 or TRBD2 (6 bases each). The germline V and J ends were trimmed by 10 bases and 9 bases, with 23 bases remaining between them. The CDR3 consists of 15 residues. The germline V gene has CDR1 KGHDR and CDR2 SFDVKD. CDR3 residues: CATRDGGRRGRELFF. The CDR3 coding sequence is TGTGCCACTAGGGACGGGGGCCGACGCGGCCGGGAGCTGTTTTTT.

This clonotype was picked up many times. The chain combines TRBV20-1 with TRBJ1-6, with 8 bases aligning to TRBD1. CDR3 length: 18 residues. Germline CDR1 reads DFQATT; CDR2 reads SNEGSKA (reference sequence). J was trimmed by 7 bases and V by 2 bases; bases with no gene match: 16. The CDR3 nucleotides are TGCAGTGCTAGACGGGAGTTAAGGACAGGGAGACGCAATTCACCCCTCCACTTT. As protein: CSARRELRTGRRNSPLHF.

The sample holds a few counts of this clonotype. V and J are TRBV28 and TRBJ1-6; D gene uncertain. The CDR3 is 17 amino acids. Germline V gene lookup returns CDR1 MDHEN and CDR2 SYDVKM. V gave up 2 bases and J gave up 6 bases, with 17 bases separating them. The CDR3 reads CASSLDLGGRPNSPLHF. In DNA form, the CDR3 reads TGTGCCAGCAGTTTAGACCTTGGAGGGAGGCCTAATTCACCCCTCCACTTT.

Of note for this clonotype: A read error may explain this, as a much larger clone is one base away. V usage is TRBV5-4 and J usage is TRBJ2-5, with no clear D. Germline lookup yields CDR1 SGHNT and CDR2 YYREEE (reference sequence). This CDR3 is 13 amino acids long. The V end was cut by 0 bases, the J end by 3 bases, with 6 bases between. Written as DNA, the CDR3 is TGTGCCAGCAGCTTGGACCGAGAAGAGACCCAGTACTTC. Protein sequence: CASSLDREETQYF.

In its sample, this clonotype was seen a few times. Being one base from a much bigger clone, this may be a read error. V gene TRBV6-2 or TRBV6-3 combines with J gene TRBJ1-6; D may be TRBD1 (5 bases). This CDR3 region has 13 residues. The germline CDR1 and CDR2 sequences are MNHEY and SVGEGT. Trimming shortened V by 7 bases and J by 14 bases, and 18 bases separated the two germline ends. The CDR3 sequence is CASNRDSVLSLHF. As DNA, the CDR3 is TGTGCCAGCAACCGCGACAGTGTTTTATCCCTCCACTTT.

Worth noting for this clonotype: A much bigger clone sits one base away, suggesting this may be a read error. The genes are TRBV7-2 and TRBJ1-5; D remains ambiguous. Germline CDR1 and CDR2: SGHTA and FQGNSA. This CDR3 has 17 amino acids. V was cut by 2 bases and J by 6 bases, with 20 bases left in between. This CDR3 is CASSLSPNRWHSQPQHF. Written as DNA, the CDR3 is TGTGCCAGCAGCTTAAGTCCGAACAGATGGCACAGTCAGCCCCAGCATTTT.

This clonotype was recorded at least ten times. This chain joins TRBV24-1 and TRBJ1-5; D gene unclear. This CDR3 is 15 amino acids long. Germline loops: CDR1 KGHDR, CDR2 SFDVKD. Trimming cost V 4 bases and J 2 bases, with 11 bases left between them. The CDR3, as DNA: TGTGCCACCAGTGAACCCCGACACGGCAATCAGCCCCAGCATTTT. Its translation is CATSEPRHGNQPQHF.

Regarding this clonotype: One end of the junction does not line up with germline, which may come from a read error. The chain couples TRBV3-1 to TRBJ1-2, with D perhaps TRBD1 (6 bases). This CDR3 contains 16 residues. The germline V gene encodes CDR1 LGHDT and CDR2 YNNKEL (reference sequence). CDR3 DNA sequence: TGTGCCAGCTGCCAAAAACCGGGACACCTTAACTATGGCTACACCTTC. Protein: CASCQKPGHLNYGYTF.

At least ten counts were recorded for this clonotype. The rearrangement joins TRBV4-3 to TRBJ2-1; D not certain. The ends were cut back, 0 bases at V and 0 bases at J, with 9 bases in the middle. This CDR3 is 16 amino acids long. The germline V gene has CDR1 LGHNA and CDR2 YSLEER. CDR3: CASSQDRAVSYNEQFF. As DNA, the CDR3 is TGCGCCAGCAGCCAAGATCGAGCTGTCTCCTACAATGAGCAGTTCTTC.

Points on this clonotype: This may be a read error: a much more frequent sequence differs by one nucleotide. A read error is likely, as this CDR3 ends without the conserved phenylalanine or tryptophan. The V and J genes are TRBV30 and TRBJ2-5; TRBD2 matches at 9 bases. Looked up from germline, CDR1 is GTSNPN and CDR2 is SVGIG (reference sequence). This CDR3 spans 15 amino acids. Trimming removed 1 base from V and 4 bases from J; junction bases left unmatched: 7. CDR3 bases: TGTGCCTGGAGTGCCTCAGCGGGAGGCGGAGAGACCCAGTACCTC. The encoded protein is CAWSASAGGGETQYL.

This clonotype was seen ten or more times. The chain is built from TRBV7-2 and TRBJ2-3, with D uncertain. This CDR3 has 14 residues. V shed 3 bases and J shed 0 bases, with 7 bases lying between them. Germline V gene sequence: CDR1 SGHTA, CDR2 FQGNSA. CDR3 in DNA: TGTGCCAGCAGCTTCCCAGGTAGCACAGATACGCAGTATTTT. Protein product: CASSFPGSTDTQYF.

This clonotype was seen ten or more times. The chain recombines TRBV5-6 with TRBJ2-1, with D possibly TRBD1 on 5 matching bases. The V and J ends lost 2 bases and 2 bases respectively, with 11 bases between them. Germline V CDR1 and CDR2: SGHDT, YYEEEE. The length of the CDR3 is 15 residues. The CDR3 bases are TGTGCCAGCAGCTTCAGGGTACGGACCTACAATGAGCAGTTCTTC. Its protein product is CASSFRVRTYNEQFF.

The rearrangement uses TRBV27 and TRBJ1-2, with unresolved D. V was trimmed by 2 bases and J by 5 bases, leaving 9 bases between them. The germline CDR1 and CDR2 sequences are MNHEY and SMNVEV (reference sequence). The CDR3 runs 13 residues. CDR3 sequence reads: CASSLQTGYGYTF. In nucleotides, the CDR3 is TGTGCCAGCAGTTTACAAACGGGTTATGGCTACACCTTC.

This clonotype showed up many times. The CDR3 DNA sequence: TGTGCCAGCAGTTACCTGGGTGAGCAGTTCTTC. It codes for CASSYLGEQFF. The V call is TRBV6-5, the J call TRBJ2-1, with unresolved D. Trimming took 2 bases from V and 9 from J, leaving 5 bases between them. The CDR3 covers 11 residues. CDR1 is MNHEY and CDR2 is SVGAGI in the germline V gene.